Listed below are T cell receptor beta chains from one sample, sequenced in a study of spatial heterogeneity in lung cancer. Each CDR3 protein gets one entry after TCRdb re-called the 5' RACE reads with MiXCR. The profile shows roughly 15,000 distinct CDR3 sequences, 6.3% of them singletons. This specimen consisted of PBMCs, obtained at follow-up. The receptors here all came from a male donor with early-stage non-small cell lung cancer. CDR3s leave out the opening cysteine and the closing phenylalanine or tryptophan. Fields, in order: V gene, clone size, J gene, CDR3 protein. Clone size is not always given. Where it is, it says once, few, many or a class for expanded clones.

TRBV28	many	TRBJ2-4	ASSLLSGRARSKNIQY
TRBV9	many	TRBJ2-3	AGSIDTQY
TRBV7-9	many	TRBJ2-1	ASSPTSGRAQGNEQF
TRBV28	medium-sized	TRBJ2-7	ASSLFRSGADPDYEQY
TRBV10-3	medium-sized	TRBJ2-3	AISGGGGPDTQY
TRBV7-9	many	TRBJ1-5	ASSPGEGARPQH
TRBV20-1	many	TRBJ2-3	SAPTTYTDTQY
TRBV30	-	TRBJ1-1	AWSRGLEAF
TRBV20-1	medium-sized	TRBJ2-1	SAFGPGGSDNEQF
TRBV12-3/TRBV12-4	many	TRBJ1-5	ASTHLGPQH
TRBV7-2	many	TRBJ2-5	ASTRSPGRQETQY
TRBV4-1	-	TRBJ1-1	ASSQHLGRRNTEAF
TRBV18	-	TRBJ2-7	ASSPPLAGEQY
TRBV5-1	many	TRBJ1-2	ASSPNMDRLGYT
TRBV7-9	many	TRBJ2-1	ASSLSVGGGRFNNEQF
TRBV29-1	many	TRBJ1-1	SVERGGNTEAF
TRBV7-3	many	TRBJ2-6	ASSLGQGAPGANVLT
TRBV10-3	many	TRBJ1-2	AISGGTGRPNYGYT
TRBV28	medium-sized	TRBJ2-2	ASSPTSGNTGELF
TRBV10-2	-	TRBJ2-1	ASSESSGHSYNEQF
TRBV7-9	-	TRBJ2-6	ASSLAATGSGANVLT
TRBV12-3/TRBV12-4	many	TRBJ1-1	ASSRRSTEAF
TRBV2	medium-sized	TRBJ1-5	ASNGGGSRNQPQH
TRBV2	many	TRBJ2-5	ASTRAGYQETQY
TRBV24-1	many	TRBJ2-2	ATSDHRGWNTGELF
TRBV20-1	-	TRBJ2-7	SAREPGTDTYEQY
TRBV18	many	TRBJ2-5	ASSPGGMETQY
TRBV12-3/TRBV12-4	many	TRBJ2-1	ASSLGSSEQF
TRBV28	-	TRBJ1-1	ASSSPPRSNRDRATEAF
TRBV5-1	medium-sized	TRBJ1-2	ASSSDPTGGGYT
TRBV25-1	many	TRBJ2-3	ASSETARLTDTQY
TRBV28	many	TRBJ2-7	ASSFPDGYEQY
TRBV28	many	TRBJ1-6	ASNRLNSPLH
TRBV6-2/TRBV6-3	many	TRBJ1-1	ASSPFFNRGNTEAF
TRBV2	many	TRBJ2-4	ASSGLAAGKMDIQY
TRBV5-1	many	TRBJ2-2	ASSLAGVPGTGELF
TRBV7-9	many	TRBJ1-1	ASSFVPENTEAF
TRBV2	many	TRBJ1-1	ASSGQGKGTEAF